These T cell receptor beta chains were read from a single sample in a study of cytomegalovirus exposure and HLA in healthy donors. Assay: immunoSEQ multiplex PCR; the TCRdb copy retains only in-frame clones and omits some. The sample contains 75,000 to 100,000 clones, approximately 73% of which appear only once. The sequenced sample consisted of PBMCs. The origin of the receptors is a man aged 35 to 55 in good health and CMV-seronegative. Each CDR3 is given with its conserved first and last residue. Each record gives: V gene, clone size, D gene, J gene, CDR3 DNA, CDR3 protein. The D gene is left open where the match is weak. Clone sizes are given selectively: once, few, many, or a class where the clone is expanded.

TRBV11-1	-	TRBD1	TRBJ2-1	TGTGCCAGCAGGAGGGACAGCTCCTACAATGAGCAGTTCTTC	CASRRDSSYNEQFF
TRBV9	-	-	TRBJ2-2	TGTGCCAGGTACAGCGGTGACGACACCGGGGAGCTGTTTTTT	CARYSGDDTGELFF
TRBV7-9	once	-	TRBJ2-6	TGTGCCAGCAGCTTAATCCCCACAGGGTCCGGGGCCAACGTCCTGACTTTC	CASSLIPTGSGANVLTF
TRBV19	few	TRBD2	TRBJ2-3	TGTGCCAGTAGTATAACCGGCGTTGGACTAGACGGCCATCATCATACGCAGTATTTT	CASSITGVGLDGHHHTQYF
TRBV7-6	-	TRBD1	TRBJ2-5	TGTGCCAGCAGCTTGGTCATTCTAACCGGGACAGGGGGAGAGACCCAGTACTTC	CASSLVILTGTGGETQYF
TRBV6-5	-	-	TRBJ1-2	TGTGCCAGCAGTTACTCGATTAGAGGGCTTAATGGCTACACCTTC	CASSYSIRGLNGYTF
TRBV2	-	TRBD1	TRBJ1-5	TGTGCCAGCAGGGGACAGACCAATCAGCCCCAGCATTTT	CASRGQTNQPQHF
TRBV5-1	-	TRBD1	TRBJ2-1	TGCGCCAGCAGCCCGACAGGGGATATCTACAATGAGCAGTTCTTC	CASSPTGDIYNEQFF
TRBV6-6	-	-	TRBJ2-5	TGTGCCAGCATAGTCAGCGGTGGGGAGACCCAGTACTTC	CASIVSGGETQYF
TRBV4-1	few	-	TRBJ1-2	TGCGCCAGCAGCCAAGCGGGACTCAAACACTATGGCTACACCTTC	CASSQAGLKHYGYTF
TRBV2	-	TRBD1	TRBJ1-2	TGTGCCAGGGGACAGGGGCGCTCGGGGAACTATGGCTACACCTTC	CARGQGRSGNYGYTF